The rows below give T cell receptor beta chains drawn from one sample of a study of lymphopenia after photon versus proton radiotherapy. TCRdb keeps only in-frame clones here, not all; method: immunoSEQ multiplex PCR. This sample yields just over 40,000 clones, of which approximately 86% are seen a single time; 10% belongs to the top ten. The source was peripheral blood, collected from a patient treated with proton-based radiotherapy. The receptors shown here come from a woman aged 65 to 85 with pancreatic cancer. Some clones in this sample may be carry-over from other donors' samples. The CDR3 runs from the conserved cysteine through the conserved F or W. D genes are given only for firm matches. Clone size is shown for a subset of rows, as once, few, many or a class of expanded clone.

TRBJ2-3 | TRBV5-4 | . | . | TGTGCCAGCAGCAGAGACCCAGAGACAGATACGCAGTATTTT | CASSRDPETDTQYF
TRBJ2-3 | TRBV28 | . | . | TGTGCCAGCAGTCACCTAGGGACATGGGGCACAGATACGCAGTATTTT | CASSHLGTWGTDTQYF
TRBJ1-4 | TRBV7-7 | TRBD1 | . | TGTGCTAGCAGCTTAGGAGGGACAGGGCTTGAAAAACTGTTTTTT | CASSLGGTGLEKLFF
TRBJ2-3 | TRBV11-2 | TRBD2 | . | TGTGCCAGCAGCTCGACTAGCGGTCCCACAGATACGCAGTATTTT | CASSSTSGPTDTQYF
TRBJ1-6 | TRBV30 | . | once | TGTGCCTGGAGTGTGGTTGTTGGGGGCGGATCACCCCTCCACTTT | CAWSVVVGGGSPLHF
TRBJ1-2 | TRBV12-5 | . | once | TGTGCTAGTGCCCTCGTAAGGGGCTACACCTTC | CASALVRGYTF
TRBJ2-3 | TRBV28 | . | . | TGTGCCAGCAGTCCCGCGGGGGCCTTCACAGATACGCAGTATTTT | CASSPAGAFTDTQYF
TRBJ2-3 | TRBV28 | TRBD2 | . | TGTGCCAGCAGTTTGGGACTAGCGGGAGGGCCTTTGGGAGATACGCAGTATTTT | CASSLGLAGGPLGDTQYF
TRBJ1-2 | TRBV28 | . | . | TGTGCCAGCAGTTTATATTCCGGGGTACACTATGGCTACACCTTC | CASSLYSGVHYGYTF
TRBJ2-3 | TRBV19 | TRBD1 | . | TGTGCCAGTAGTCAACAGGGGACAAGCACAGATACGCAGTATTTT | CASSQQGTSTDTQYF
TRBJ1-6 | TRBV5-1 | TRBD1 | once | TGTGCCAGCAGCCCGGGACAGTATAATTCACCCCTCCACTTT | CASSPGQYNSPLHF
TRBJ1-6 | TRBV7-2 | TRBD1 | . | TGTGCCAGGGCGGACAGGGACCGTAATTCACCCCTCCACTTT | CARADRDRNSPLHF
TRBJ1-1 | TRBV5-1 | TRBD1 | . | TGCGCCAGCAGCTCTGACAGGGGGCTGGGCACTGAAGCTTTCTTT | CASSSDRGLGTEAFF
TRBJ2-7 | TRBV28 | TRBD2 | . | TGTGCCAGCAGTGTAGCGGGAGGAGACGAGCAGTACTTC | CASSVAGGDEQYF
TRBJ2-7 | TRBV5-6 | TRBD1 | . | TGTGCCAGCAGCGCGACCGGGACAGGCTCCTACGAGCAGTACTTC | CASSATGTGSYEQYF
TRBJ1-2 | TRBV6-6 | TRBD1 | . | TGTGCCAGCAGTACCGGGACAGGGAGCTATGGCTACACCTTC | CASSTGTGSYGYTF
TRBJ1-1 | TRBV2 | . | . | TGTGCCAGCAGTCAGCTCGGAAACACTGAAGCTTTCTTT | CASSQLGNTEAFF
TRBJ1-5 | TRBV19 | TRBD1 | . | TGTGCCAGTAGGATGGGACAGGGGGCGAACAATCAGCCCCAGCATTTT | CASRMGQGANNQPQHF
TRBJ2-1 | TRBV5-4 | TRBD2 | . | TGTGCCAGCAGCACATCTAGCGGGAGATCGTACAATGAGCAGTTCTTC | CASSTSSGRSYNEQFF
TRBJ1-1 | TRBV20-1 | . | few | TGCAGCCCGGGGGGGATCACTGAAGCTTTCTTT | CSPGGITEAFF
TRBJ2-3 | TRBV7-2 | . | . | TGTGCCAGCAGCTTCGGCAGAACCACAGATACGCAGTATTTT | CASSFGRTTDTQYF
TRBJ1-1 | TRBV11-1 | . | . | TGTGCCAGCAGCTTAGCGAGCGGACAAGTGAACACTGAAGCTTTCTTT | CASSLASGQVNTEAFF
TRBJ1-1 | TRBV28 | TRBD1 | . | TGTGCCAGCAGTTCCACAGGGGGAGTGACTGAAGCTTTCTTT | CASSSTGGVTEAFF
TRBJ1-1 | TRBV4-1 | . | . | TGCGCCAGCAGCCAAGATGGGGGCTTTGGACAGCCGAACACTGAAGCTTTCTTT | CASSQDGGFGQPNTEAFF
TRBJ2-1 | TRBV4-2 | TRBD2 | . | TGTGCCAGCAGCCAAGAGGGCGCGGGAGGAGTTTACAATGAGCAGTTCTTC | CASSQEGAGGVYNEQFF
TRBJ1-3 | TRBV4-2 | . | once | TGTGCCAGCAGCCAAGGGGAAGGAACTGGAAACACCATATATTTT | CASSQGEGTGNTIYF
TRBJ2-1 | TRBV28 | TRBD2 | . | TGTGCCAGCAGCAAGCGGGGGGGCTACAATGAGCAGTTCTTC | CASSKRGGYNEQFF
TRBJ2-5 | TRBV9 | . | . | TGTGCCAGCAGCGTAGCATCAGGGGTACAAGAGACCCAGTACTTC | CASSVASGVQETQYF
TRBJ1-2 | TRBV10-3 | TRBD1 | once | TGTGCCATCAGCCCGACAGGGGGCGAAAATGGCTACACCTTC | CAISPTGGENGYTF
TRBJ1-2 | TRBV28 | . | . | TGTGCCAGCAGTTTTCAATCGGGGCAATTTGGCTACACCTTC | CASSFQSGQFGYTF
TRBJ2-3 | TRBV4-3 | TRBD2 | . | TGCGCCAGCAGCCAAGATCGACAACTAGCGGATCCCGGCACAGATACGCAGTATTTT | CASSQDRQLADPGTDTQYF
TRBJ2-7 | TRBV5-4 | . | . | TGTGCCAGCAGCTCCGAAACAGACTACGAGCAGTACTTC | CASSSETDYEQYF
TRBJ2-2 | TRBV10-1 | . | . | TGCGCCAGCAGTGATACAGGCCTACCGGACTACACCGGGGAGCTGTTTTTT | CASSDTGLPDYTGELFF
TRBJ2-1 | TRBV27 | . | . | TGTGCCAGCATACTCACGGGTCCAGTGCATGAGCAGTTCTTC | CASILTGPVHEQFF
TRBJ1-2 | TRBV19 | TRBD1 | once | TGTGCCAGTAGTATCGACAGGGAAGGCTACACCTTC | CASSIDREGYTF
TRBJ2-3 | TRBV4-3 | . | . | TGCGCCAGCAGCCAAGGGGCAACTAGCACAGATACGCAGTATTTT | CASSQGATSTDTQYF
TRBJ1-6 | TRBV7-8 | . | . | TGTGCCAGCAGCTTAGACGAATACAGGGCCACCCTCCACTTT | CASSLDEYRATLHF
TRBJ2-1 | TRBV7-6 | TRBD1 | . | TGTGCCAGCAGCCCAGGGGGCAGGGGGATCTACAATGAGCAGTTCTTC | CASSPGGRGIYNEQFF
TRBJ2-2 | TRBV30 | . | . | TGTGCCTGGAGTAGGGGCGGCGGGGAGCTGTTTTTT | CAWSRGGGELFF
TRBJ2-7 | TRBV5-6 | . | . | TGTGCCAGCAGCAGGACCGCTAGTTCCTACGAGCAGTACTTC | CASSRTASSYEQYF
TRBJ2-7 | TRBV19 | . | once | TGTGCCAGTAGTATTACGGGACATCACTACGAGCAGTACTTC | CASSITGHHYEQYF
TRBJ2-7 | TRBV7-2 | . | . | TGTGCCAGCAGCTTAGAGGCGCAGGGAGGAGGCTACGAGCAGTACTTC | CASSLEAQGGGYEQYF
TRBJ2-3 | TRBV4-2 | . | . | TGTGCCAGCAGCCCCGCGGCAGATACGCAGTATTTT | CASSPAADTQYF
TRBJ1-1 | TRBV28 | TRBD1 | . | TGTGCCAGCACCCCAGCGGACAGGTGGAGGATGAACACTGAAGCTTTCTTT | CASTPADRWRMNTEAFF
TRBJ1-4 | TRBV30 | . | once | TGTGCCTGGAGCCCTGGGGGAGGGAATGAAAAACTGTTTTTT | CAWSPGGGNEKLFF
TRBJ2-3 | TRBV4-1 | TRBD1 | . | TGCGCCAGCAGCCAAGAAGGCGACAGGGGAGCAGATACGCAGTATTTT | CASSQEGDRGADTQYF
TRBJ2-7 | TRBV10-2 | . | few | TGCGCCAGCAGTGAGAGAGGGACCGGATCCCCCTACGAGCAGTACTTC | CASSERGTGSPYEQYF
TRBJ2-5 | TRBV5-1 | . | . | TGCGCCAGCAGGGGAGGATCGGTTAGGGAGACCCAGTACTTC | CASRGGSVRETQYF
TRBJ2-7 | TRBV23-1 | TRBD2 | . | TGCGCCAGCAGTCAAAATAGCGGGGGTACCTACGAGCAGTACTTC | CASSQNSGGTYEQYF
TRBJ2-2 | TRBV30 | TRBD2 | . | TGTGCCTGGAGGATCGGGGGGACCGGGGAGCTGTTTTTT | CAWRIGGTGELFF
TRBJ1-6 | TRBV30 | . | . | TGTGCCTGGAGCAGTGATTCACCCCTCCACTTT | CAWSSDSPLHF
TRBJ2-1 | TRBV7-9 | . | . | TGTGCCAGCAGCGTCACTCTTTCGCAGGTTGCACGATACAATGAGCAGTTCTTC | CASSVTLSQVARYNEQFF
TRBJ2-2 | TRBV15 | TRBD2 | . | TGTGCCACCAGCAAGCGGGATAACACCGGGGAGCTGTTTTTT | CATSKRDNTGELFF